This T cell receptor (beta chain) appears in the sequencing data of a study of T cell responses to AZD1222 COVID-19 vaccine. Whole-study results and caveats: Across spike, vaccine-associated CD4 TCRs were found, dominant at 160-218 and 743-854.

A remark on this clone: Its antigen is unidentified.

CDR3 size: 16 residues. CDR1 is LNHNV, CDR2 YYDKDF, per germline (reference sequence). The V gene lost 0 bases and the J gene lost 1 base, with 10 bases spanning the gap. Profiling relied on immunoSEQ multiplex PCR, and the TCRdb table lists in-frame clones only, not all of them. The table shows 120,000 or so clones, with 70% to 90% occurring only once. The receptor comes from an adult in good health. Here the sequenced sample was peripheral blood, taken on day 0 of AZD1222 vaccination. This sequence joins TRBV15 and TRBJ1-5; unclear D gene. CDR3 nucleotides: TGTGCCACCAGCAGAGATCGACTGGCGAGCAATCAGCCCCAGCATTTT. Protein sequence: CATSRDRLASNQPQHF.